Sequencing of this TCR beta chain was carried out in a study of T-cell reconstitution after alpha-beta-depleted transplantation in children. The CDR3 runs 14 residues. Unique molecular identifiers were used in preparing the TCRbeta library. TCRdb fed the PCR reads into MiXCR, producing one record per CDR3 protein. The sample shows about 360,000 distinct CDR3 sequences, 13% of them seen only once. In its sample, this clonotype was seen many times. The rearrangement joins TRBV21-1 to TRBJ1-1; the table's D gene call, TRBD1, was not cross checked with the DNA. TRBV21-1 is annotated as a pseudogene. Sequences were derived from PBMCs, sampled from the stem cell graft. The clonotype comes from a human donor who donated a stem cell graft to a child with Fanconi anemia. CDR3 region: CASSKGRGISEAFF. The CDR3 DNA reads as TGTGCCAGCAGCAAAGGACGGGGGATTAGTGAAGCTTTCTTT.